This T cell receptor (beta chain) was profiled in a study of T-cell reconstitution after alpha-beta-depleted transplantation in children. Per germline, CDR1 LGHNA and CDR2 YSLEER. With V trimmed by 0 bases and J by 4 bases, 13 bases remained unmatched. This CDR3 region has 20 residues. This clonotype came up a few times. Preparation of the TCRbeta library used unique molecular identifiers. Each CDR3 protein gets one entry after TCRdb re-called the PCR reads with MiXCR. The table lists around 450,000 distinct CDR3 sequences, over 40% of them singletons, with 27% in the top ten. The chain carries TRBV4-3 and TRBJ2-3; the match to TRBD2 covers 13 bases. The clonotype comes from a girl aged 2-10 years with aplastic anemia, due to receive a stem cell transplant. The specimen was PBMCs, collected before TCRalphabeta/CD19-depleted stem cell transplant. CDR3 sequence (DNA): TGCGCCAGCAGCCAAGATGGGCGACTAGCGGGAGGAGTTTCTTCAGATACGCAGTATTTT. It specifies CASSQDGRLAGGVSSDTQYF.